A single sample gave rise to the 23 T cell receptor beta chains below, sequenced in a study of human T cells and chemical hapten exposure. TCRdb re-called the RACE reads through MiXCR, storing one row per CDR3 protein. The data hold over 45,000 distinct CDR3 sequences, with about 9.6% observed a single time. Time point specified: patch test 1, 2 weeks after DPC sensitization. Sample treatment: therapeutic diphenylcyclopropenone sensitization with weekly scalp DPC. This sample comprised whole blood, obtained in connection with sensitization to the hapten diphenylcyclopropenone (DPC). These TCRs come from a woman between 35 and 50 years old with alopecia areata. Some clones in this sample may be carry-over from other donors' samples.

This clonotype was seen many times. This sequence joins TRBV12-3 or TRBV12-4 and TRBJ2-3, with 10 bases aligning to TRBD2. V was clipped by 6 bases and J by 3 bases; unmatched bases: 6. The CDR3 length is 15 residues. CDR3 bases: TGTGCCAGCAGACTTAGCGGGGGGCGTACAGATACGCAGTATTTT. Translated: CASRLSGGRTDTQYF.

This clonotype was seen ten or more times. The chain has TRBV6-4 and TRBJ2-5; possibly TRBD2 for D (6 bases). The CDR3 runs to 14 residues. Germline V CDR1 and CDR2: MRHNA, SNTAGT. Between the trimmed V and J ends, which lost 5 bases and 7 bases, there was a span of 17 bases. In DNA form, the CDR3 reads TGTGCCAGCAGTCCCGGGGAGGACCACGGGACCCAGTACTTC. It codes for CASSPGEDHGTQYF.

The genes are TRBV27 and TRBJ2-7, with D unresolved. The V end lost 4 bases, the J end lost 3 bases, and 10 bases lay between the germline ends. Germline loops: CDR1 MNHEY, CDR2 SMNVEV (reference sequence). This CDR3 is 13 amino acids long. Here the CDR3 reads CASSSLAFYEQYF. CDR3 coding DNA: TGTGCCAGCAGTTCCCTGGCATTCTACGAGCAGTACTTC.

This clonotype was detected a few times. This chain links TRBV11-1 with TRBJ2-3; D may be TRBD2 (5 bases). Per germline, CDR1 SGHAT and CDR2 FQDESV (reference sequence). The CDR3 covers 13 residues. Deletions cut 1 base from V and 8 bases from J, with 10 bases between. This CDR3 is CASSLVHEGTQYF. The DNA of the CDR3 is TGTGCCAGCAGCTTAGTACACGAGGGTACGCAGTATTTT.

This clonotype was detected many times. The V and J genes are TRBV4-1 and TRBJ1-2; no clear D. The V end was cut by 1 base, the J end by 2 bases, with 11 bases between. The CDR3 spans 15 residues. Germline CDR1 MGHRA, CDR2 YSYEKL. The CDR3 sequence is CASSQVIAVNYGYTF. The CDR3 DNA reads as TGCGCCAGCAGCCAAGTGATCGCGGTAAACTATGGCTACACCTTC.

This chain joins TRBV12-3 or TRBV12-4 and TRBJ2-7; TRBD1 is a possible D gene (6 bases). The CDR3 covers 14 residues. Trimming pared 5 bases from V and 2 bases from J, leaving 13 bases between. As DNA, the CDR3 is TGTGCCAGCAGTCCTCGCAGGGGCCCCTACGAGCAGTACTTC. Translation gives CASSPRRGPYEQYF.

This clonotype was detected ten times or more. This rearrangement joins TRBV6-6 to TRBJ2-5; a weak D match, TRBD1 (5 bases). CDR3 length: 14 amino acids. CDR1 and CDR2 from the germline V gene are MNHNY and SVGAGI (reference sequence). V was cut by 6 bases and J by 2 bases, with 13 bases left in between. This chain's CDR3 is CASSSGWIQETQYF. The DNA for the CDR3 is TGTGCCAGCAGCTCAGGGTGGATTCAAGAGACCCAGTACTTC.

This clonotype has at least ten counts. This chain uses TRBV7-3 with TRBJ2-3, with D perhaps matching TRBD2 (6 bases). Per germline, CDR1 SGHTA and CDR2 FQGTGA. The CDR3 extends over 17 amino acids. V dropped 3 bases and J dropped 5 bases, with 21 bases sitting between them. CDR3 sequence: CASSLSPSGGVIDTQYF. The CDR3 region has the DNA TGTGCCAGCAGCTTGAGTCCCAGCGGCGGGGTGATAGATACGCAGTATTTT.

The table lists this clonotype with many counts. The V call is TRBV6-5, the J call TRBJ2-7; 8 bases map to TRBD2. There are 13 residues in the CDR3. Germline loops: CDR1 MNHEY, CDR2 SVGAGI. V shed 8 bases and J 4 bases; nucleotides not matched to a gene: 7. The CDR3 protein is CASWRGAGYEQYF. The CDR3 DNA reads as TGTGCCAGCTGGCGGGGGGCCGGGTACGAGCAGTACTTC.

This clonotype was detected many times. This chain uses TRBV3-1 with TRBJ1-5; the match to TRBD1 covers 11 bases. CDR1 LGHDT and CDR2 YNNKEL come from the germline V gene (reference sequence). The ends lost 4 bases at V and 11 bases at J; junction bases unmatched: 1. The CDR3 length is 12 residues. The CDR3 region is CASSRGQGAQHF. In nucleotides, the CDR3 is TGTGCCAGCAGCCGGGGACAGGGGGCCCAGCATTTT.

This clonotype was counted between two and nine times. This rearrangement joins TRBV5-1 to TRBJ2-3; 11 bases map to TRBD2. J was trimmed by 0 bases and V by 7 bases; bases with no gene match: 13. The germline V gene encodes CDR1 SGHRS and CDR2 YFSETQ. CDR3 length: 18 residues. In nucleotides, the CDR3 is TGCGCCAGCCTAATCGGGACTAGCGGAATAACTAGCACAGATACGCAGTATTTT. This gives the protein CASLIGTSGITSTDTQYF.

In this sample, this clonotype turned up many times. The rearrangement joins TRBV4-1 to TRBJ2-3; a possible D gene is TRBD2 (6 bases). There are 15 residues in the CDR3. CDR1 MGHRA and CDR2 YSYEKL come from the germline V gene. Trimming removed 0 bases at V and 9 bases at J, with 16 bases between. This CDR3 is CASSQDRFGGYTQYF. Here the CDR3 DNA reads TGCGCCAGCAGCCAAGATAGGTTCGGAGGGTACACGCAGTATTTT.

At least ten counts were recorded for this clonotype. V and J are TRBV13 and TRBJ2-2; D is possibly TRBD2 (7 bases). The CDR3 consists of 16 residues. The germline V and J ends were trimmed by 5 bases and 4 bases, with 17 bases remaining between them. Germline V gene data show CDR1 as PRHDT and CDR2 as FYEKMQ (reference sequence). The CDR3 coding sequence is TGTGCCAGCAGCCCGGGTACGGGGGGCCTCACCGGGGAGCTGTTTTTT. Its translation is CASSPGTGGLTGELFF.

This clonotype was counted only a few times. The chain links TRBV11-1 to TRBJ2-1; D unclear. Germline V lookup: CDR1 SGHAT, CDR2 FQDESV (reference sequence). Trimming cost V 4 bases and J 12 bases, with 10 bases left between them. The CDR3 contains 11 residues. The CDR3 sequence is CASSSGKGQFF. The CDR3 DNA reads as TGTGCCAGCAGCTCCGGCAAGGGGCAGTTCTTC.

This clonotype was counted ten times or more. The V gene is TRBV28, the J gene TRBJ1-5, with D uncertain. The V gene's germline CDR1 is MDHEN and CDR2 SYDVKM. The CDR3 is made up of 14 amino acids. Between the trimmed V and J ends, which lost 5 bases and 10 bases, there was a span of 18 bases. CDR3: CASSMTLTQSPQHF. The CDR3, as DNA: TGTGCCAGCAGTATGACACTAACCCAGTCACCCCAGCATTTT.

In its sample, this clonotype was seen many times. The chain carries TRBV27 and TRBJ2-3; 9 nucleotides align to TRBD2. Germline V lookup: CDR1 MNHEY, CDR2 SMNVEV (reference sequence). The junction had 4 bases not matched to a gene; V was cut back by 5 bases and J by 1 base. The CDR3 consists of 15 residues. The CDR3 region is CASSPAGGRTDTQYF. CDR3 DNA sequence: TGTGCCAGCAGTCCCGCGGGGGGGCGCACAGATACGCAGTATTTT.

V is TRBV2 and J is TRBJ1-1; no clear D. V shed 1 base and J shed 3 bases, with 6 bases lying between them. Germline CDR1 reads SNHLY; CDR2 reads FYNNEI. This CDR3 region has 13 residues. CDR3 loop: CASSEGLDTEAFF. The CDR3 coding sequence is TGTGCCAGCAGTGAAGGGCTTGACACTGAAGCTTTCTTT.

This clonotype occurred a few times. The chain is built from TRBV19 and TRBJ2-2, with 7 bases fitting TRBD2. This CDR3 spans 14 amino acids. Germline CDR1 and CDR2: LNHDA and SQIVND (reference sequence). The junction had 2 bases not matched to a gene; V was cut back by 4 bases and J by 3 bases. The CDR3 region has the DNA TGTGCCAGTAGTAGCGGGGGATACACCGGGGAGCTGTTTTTT. It codes for CASSSGGYTGELFF. The entire variable domain, with the rest obtained from reference TRBV19 and TRBJ2-2, is as follows: DGGITQSPKYLFRKEGQNVTLSCEQNLNHDAMYWYRQDPGQGLRLIYYSQIVNDFQKGDIAEGYSVSREKKESFPLTVTSAQKNPTAFYLCASSSGGYTGELFFGEGSRLTVL.

This clonotype showed up many times. This chain links TRBV9 with TRBJ2-3; 13 bases fit TRBD2. Germline V lookup: CDR1 SGDLS, CDR2 YYNGEE. The CDR3 is 19 residues long. Unmatched junction bases numbered 8, after V lost 0 bases and J lost 1 base. This chain's CDR3 is CASSVGLAGGTHRTDTQYF. The DNA of the CDR3 is TGTGCCAGCAGCGTAGGACTAGCGGGGGGCACCCATCGCACAGATACGCAGTATTTT. The full variable domain, completed using reference TRBV9 and TRBJ2-3, is DSGVTQTPKHLITATGQRVTLRCSPRSGDLSVYWYQQSLDQGLQFLIQYYNGEERAKGNILERFSAQQFPDLHSELNLSSLELGDSALYFCASSVGLAGGTHRTDTQYFGPGTRLTVL.

This clonotype was counted many times. V gene TRBV29-1 combines with J gene TRBJ2-2, with no clear D. CDR1 is SQVTM and CDR2 is ANQGSEA in the germline V gene. CDR3 length: 13 residues. The germline V and J ends were trimmed by 2 bases and 3 bases, with 7 bases remaining between them. The CDR3 nucleotides read TGCAGCGTTGAACAGGCTTACACCGGGGAGCTGTTTTTT. Protein: CSVEQAYTGELFF.

This clonotype has just a few counts. The chain joins TRBV5-5 to TRBJ1-1; 7 nucleotides line up with TRBD1. The V gene end was trimmed by 5 bases and the J gene end by 2 bases; junction bases not matched to a gene: 6. The germline CDR1 and CDR2 sequences are SGHKS and YYEKEE (reference sequence). The CDR3 runs to 14 residues. The CDR3 DNA follows: TGTGCCAGCAGGTCTCACAGGGGCAACACTGAAGCTTTCTTT. Its translation is CASRSHRGNTEAFF.

The table lists this clonotype with a few counts. The rearrangement joins TRBV5-5 to TRBJ2-5, with 9 nucleotides matching TRBD2. CDR1 and CDR2 from the germline V gene are SGHKS and YYEKEE (reference sequence). J was trimmed by 5 bases and V by 4 bases; bases with no gene match: 9. The CDR3 is 15 amino acids. This CDR3 is CASSGAGTSFETQYF. The CDR3 bases are TGTGCCAGCAGCGGAGCCGGGACTAGCTTCGAGACCCAGTACTTC.

This chain joins TRBV7-9 and TRBJ2-1, with TRBD1 identical over 10 bases. CDR1 is SEHNR and CDR2 is FQNEAQ in the germline V gene (reference sequence). The ends lost 6 bases at V and 9 bases at J; junction bases unmatched: 11. The CDR3 sequence is 15 residues long. CDR3 region: CASRARDRGDSEQFF. The CDR3 DNA reads TGTGCCAGCAGGGCCCGGGACAGGGGTGATAGTGAGCAGTTCTTC.